One and the same sample provided the 27 T cell receptor beta chains below, sequenced in a study of cytomegalovirus exposure and HLA in healthy donors. Only in-frame clones appear in the TCRdb table, and some are missing; sequencing was by immunoSEQ multiplex PCR. The sample contains more than 95,000 clones, roughly nine tenths of which appear only once. Input material: PBMCs. These receptors were obtained from a woman in her late teens or twenties in good health and CMV-seronegative.

Concerning this clone itself: The sample holds other DNA sequences that translate to the same CDR3. The chain couples TRBV18 to TRBJ2-3; 8 bases map to TRBD1. The junction had 4 bases not matched to a gene; V was cut back by 6 bases and J by 2 bases. The length of the CDR3 is 14 residues. Germline-derived CDR1 and CDR2 are KGHSH and LQKENI. CDR3 nucleotides: TGTGCCAGCTCGCCGACAGGGGTCACAGATACGCAGTATTTT. Encoded protein: CASSPTGVTDTQYF.

The chain recombines TRBV13 with TRBJ1-5; D ambiguous. The CDR3 covers 14 residues. Trimming removed 3 bases at V and 6 bases at J, with 12 bases between. Germline V lookup: CDR1 PRHDT, CDR2 FYEKMQ (reference sequence). The CDR3 bases are TGTGCCAGCAGCTTCCGGGGTCTCGCTCAGCCCCAGCATTTT. Translating it yields CASSFRGLAQPQHF. Full variable domain (rest looked up from reference TRBV13 and TRBJ1-5): AAGVIQSPRHLIKEKRETATLKCYPIPRHDTVYWYQQGPGQDPQFLISFYEKMQSDKGSIPDRFSAQQFSDYHSELNMSSLELGDSALYFCASSFRGLAQPQHFGDGTRLSIL.

This chain's CDR3 is CASSRGGVSGNTIYF. CDR3 sequence (DNA): TGTGCCAGCAGCCGGGGGGGGGTTTCTGGAAACACCATATATTTT. The V call is TRBV6-5, the J call TRBJ1-3; possibly TRBD1 for D (5 bases). Per the germline V gene, CDR1 is MNHEY and CDR2 is SVGAGI. The CDR3 is 15 residues long. Trimming shortened V by 6 bases and J by 1 base, and 13 bases separated the two germline ends.

CDR3 nucleotide sequence: TGTGCCAGCAGCTCCGAGGACAGGGGGCACCTTGGCTACACCTTC. Translated: CASSSEDRGHLGYTF. The chain carries TRBV5-5 and TRBJ1-2, with 11 bases matching TRBD1. There are 15 residues in the CDR3. Trimming cost V 3 bases and J 7 bases; bases outside gene matches: 8. Per the germline V gene, CDR1 is SGHKS and CDR2 is YYEKEE (reference sequence).

CDR3: CASSFGQGTNEKLFF. For the CDR3, the DNA is TGTGCCAGCAGCTTTGGACAGGGCACTAATGAAAAACTGTTTTTT. The chain recombines TRBV5-6 with TRBJ1-4; 8 bases are a match to TRBD1. V lost 2 bases to trimming and J lost 2 bases; unmatched junction nucleotides: 2. Germline CDR1 and CDR2: SGHDT and YYEEEE. This CDR3 contains 15 residues.

This rearrangement joins TRBV5-1 to TRBJ2-7; 7 bases map to TRBD2. Germline trimming cut 0 bases from V and 3 bases from J; bases unmatched to any gene: 3. This CDR3 is 14 amino acids long. Germline loops: CDR1 SGHRS, CDR2 YFSETQ. CDR3 residues: CASSLGEGDYEQYF. In DNA form, the CDR3 reads TGCGCCAGCAGCTTGGGGGAGGGAGACTACGAGCAGTACTTC.

V is TRBV20-1 and J is TRBJ2-1; TRBD2 agrees at 10 bases. The CDR3 sequence is 11 residues long. Germline values: CDR1 DFQATT, CDR2 SNEGSKA (reference sequence). After removal of 5 bases from V and 12 bases from J, the junction contained 4 bases not matched to a gene. The CDR3 spells CSAPTSGMQFF. The DNA of the CDR3 is TGCAGTGCTCCCACTAGCGGGATGCAGTTCTTC.

The chain employs TRBV27 and TRBJ2-1, with 8 nucleotides matching TRBD2. J lost 7 bases, V lost 5 bases, and 7 bases had no gene match. The CDR3 has 14 amino acids. The germline V gene has CDR1 MNHEY and CDR2 SMNVEV (reference sequence). CDR3: CASSPRTSKNEQFF. The DNA for the CDR3 is TGTGCCAGCAGTCCCAGGACTAGCAAAAATGAGCAGTTCTTC.

The genes are TRBV28 and TRBJ2-1, with unresolved D. CDR1 and CDR2 from the germline V gene are MDHEN and SYDVKM. Trimming pared 5 bases from V and 4 bases from J, leaving 12 bases between. This CDR3 is 14 amino acids long. The CDR3, as DNA: TGTGCCAGCAGTAGTGCGGTCGTATACAATGAGCAGTTCTTC. This sequence encodes CASSSAVVYNEQFF.

This chain links TRBV30 with TRBJ1-2; D is uncertain. Germline CDR1 reads GTSNPN; CDR2 reads SVGIG (reference sequence). The CDR3 runs to 14 residues. V lost 0 bases and J 2 bases, leaving 10 bases between the germline ends. DNA of the CDR3: TGTGCCTGGAGTGTATATTACGGGAACTATGGCTACACCTTC. Amino acids: CAWSVYYGNYGYTF.

J is TRBJ1-5 and V is TRBV10-2; 10 nucleotides line up with TRBD1. There are 20 residues in the CDR3. V shed 2 bases, J shed 0 bases, and the junction held 13 bases outside the gene matches. Germline-derived CDR1 and CDR2 are WSHSY and SAAADI. The CDR3 DNA sequence: TGCGCCAGCAGTGAGGCCCCAACGGGACAGGGGTCTTATAGCAATCAGCCCCAGCATTTT. It is translated as CASSEAPTGQGSYSNQPQHF.

The chain uses TRBV30 and TRBJ1-1; 7 positions agree with TRBD1. Germline CDR1 GTSNPN, CDR2 SVGIG (reference sequence). The junction had 3 bases not matched to a gene; V was cut back by 1 base and J by 4 bases. The CDR3 length is 13 residues. The CDR3 protein is CAWSGQGGTEAFF. CDR3 DNA: TGTGCCTGGAGTGGGCAGGGGGGCACTGAAGCTTTCTTT.

The rearrangement uses TRBV5-1 and TRBJ1-4, with no clear D. The length of the CDR3 is 14 residues. CDR1 is SGHRS and CDR2 is YFSETQ in the germline V gene. Between the trimmed V and J ends, which lost 1 base and 4 bases, there was a span of 8 bases. The CDR3 DNA reads as TGCGCCAGCAGCTTGTACGGGAGTAATGAAAAACTGTTTTTT. Amino acids: CASSLYGSNEKLFF.

This clone was observed a single time. The V call is TRBV2, the J call TRBJ2-1; 12 nucleotides agree with TRBD2. Germline CDR1 SNHLY, CDR2 FYNNEI. The CDR3 has 15 amino acids. The V segment lost 9 bases and the J segment 8 bases; nucleotides outside the gene matches: 11. The CDR3 reads CASRLGTSGSDEQFF. In DNA, the CDR3 is TGTGCCAGTAGGCTCGGGACTAGCGGGTCCGATGAGCAGTTCTTC.

V gene TRBV30 combines with J gene TRBJ2-1; 7 nucleotides match TRBD2. This CDR3 comprises 15 residues. The V gene end was trimmed by 2 bases and the J gene end by 9 bases; junction bases not matched to a gene: 13. Germline V lookup: CDR1 GTSNPN, CDR2 SVGIG (reference sequence). For the CDR3, the DNA is TGTGCCTGGAGTTGGCCTAGCGGCCAGTCCAGTGAGCAGTTCTTC. Amino acids: CAWSWPSGQSSEQFF.

The chain employs TRBV28 and TRBJ2-6; possible D gene TRBD1, 5 bases. V gave up 8 bases and J gave up 0 bases, with 14 bases separating them. Germline V CDR1 and CDR2: MDHEN, SYDVKM. CDR3 length equals 16 residues. The CDR3 here is CASVQGSLSGANVLTF. CDR3 coding DNA: TGTGCCAGCGTTCAGGGCTCCCTCTCTGGGGCCAACGTCCTGACTTTC.

The chain uses TRBV5-4 and TRBJ2-1; 8 bases line up with TRBD1. CDR3 length: 15 residues. CDR1 is SGHNT, CDR2 YYREEE, per germline (reference sequence). The ends lost 4 bases at V and 3 bases at J; junction bases unmatched: 6. CDR3 sequence reads: CASSIEGTGYNEQFF. The CDR3, as DNA: TGTGCCAGCAGCATCGAAGGGACAGGCTACAATGAGCAGTTCTTC.

This clone appeared once. The V call is TRBV14, the J call TRBJ1-1, with D tentatively TRBD1 (6 bases). Germline lookup yields CDR1 SGHDN and CDR2 FVKESK. The CDR3 runs to 14 residues. Trimming removed 1 base from V and 3 bases from J, with 9 bases in between. In DNA form, the CDR3 reads TGTGCCAGCAGCCAAGTGCAGGGGTACACTGAAGCTTTCTTT. This translates into CASSQVQGYTEAFF.

The chain employs TRBV6-4 and TRBJ2-6, with 7 positions matching TRBD1. V shed 9 bases, J shed 0 bases, and the junction held 8 bases outside the gene matches. Looked up from germline, CDR1 is MRHNA and CDR2 is SNTAGT. The CDR3 extends over 16 amino acids. In DNA, the CDR3 is TGTGCCAGTGCCGGGACAGATGGCTCTGGGGCCAACGTCCTGACTTTC. Amino acids: CASAGTDGSGANVLTF.

CDR3 DNA sequence: TGTGCCAGCAGCTCGGGGACTGCTCCCGTCGGGGAGCAGTACGTC. Amino acid sequence: CASSSGTAPVGEQYV. The rearrangement uses TRBV11-2 and TRBJ2-7; D may be TRBD2 (6 bases). Germline V gives CDR1 SGHAT, CDR2 FQNNGV. The CDR3 loop spans 15 amino acids. V lost 4 bases and J lost 7, with 20 bases in between.

The chain has TRBV5-6 and TRBJ2-7; D is uncertain. The length of the CDR3 is 14 residues. Germline V gives CDR1 SGHDT, CDR2 YYEEEE. The ends were cut back, 2 bases at V and 0 bases at J, with 9 bases in the middle. The CDR3 sequence is CASSLAYPSYEQYF. CDR3 sequence (DNA): TGTGCCAGCAGCTTAGCCTACCCCTCCTACGAGCAGTACTTC.

This sequence joins TRBV4-3 and TRBJ2-1; 9 bases match TRBD2. CDR1 is LGHNA and CDR2 is YSLEER in the germline V gene. V trimming: 3 bases; J trimming: 5 bases; junction bases outside the gene matches: 11. CDR3 length: 17 residues. The CDR3 nucleotides read TGCGCCAGCAGCCAGCTTAACCGACTAGCGGAAGACAATGAGCAGTTCTTC. It yields the protein CASSQLNRLAEDNEQFF.

The chain couples TRBV29-1 to TRBJ2-3; 7 bases map to TRBD2. CDR3 size: 14 residues. Per germline, CDR1 SQVTM and CDR2 ANQGSEA. The V and J ends lost 7 bases and 2 bases, in that order; junction bases with no gene match: 9. The CDR3, as DNA: TGCAGCGCATTAACTAGCGAGGTCACAGATACGCAGTATTTT. Translation gives CSALTSEVTDTQYF.

The gene calls are TRBV28 and TRBJ2-2; 7 nucleotides agree with TRBD1. The germline CDR1 and CDR2 sequences are MDHEN and SYDVKM. The CDR3 runs to 13 residues. V shed 5 bases, J shed 8 bases, and the junction held 5 bases outside the gene matches. In DNA, the CDR3 is TGTGCCAGCAGTGACAGGGCAAGGGGGGAGCTGTTTTTT. Its translation: CASSDRARGELFF. Drawing the rest from reference TRBV28 and TRBJ2-2, the complete variable domain is DVKVTQSSRYLVKRTGEKVFLECVQDMDHENMFWYRQDPGLGLRLIYFSYDVKMKEKGDIPEGYSVSREKKERFSLILESASTNQTSMYLCASSDRARGELFFGEGSRLTVL.

The chain combines TRBV10-2 with TRBJ1-2; TRBD1 matches 7 bases. Unmatched junction bases numbered 11, after V lost 6 bases and J lost 10 bases. The CDR3 covers 13 residues. Germline V lookup: CDR1 WSHSY, CDR2 SAAADI. The DNA for the CDR3 is TGCGCCAGCAGAAGACAGGGCCCCGCTCTCTACACCTTC. This sequence encodes CASRRQGPALYTF.

The chain employs TRBV6-1 and TRBJ2-1, with D hard to call. The germline gives CDR1 MNHNS, CDR2 SASEGT. There are 11 residues in the CDR3. Trimming cost V 3 bases and J 8 bases, with 5 bases left between them. The CDR3 here is CASSDIYEQFF. The DNA for the CDR3 is TGTGCCAGCAGTGATATCTATGAGCAGTTCTTC.

In its sample, this clone was seen once. V is TRBV2 and J is TRBJ2-2; no clear D. This CDR3 region has 13 residues. With 6 bases removed from V and 3 bases from J, the gap between germline ends came to 8 bases. The germline V gene has CDR1 SNHLY and CDR2 FYNNEI. The CDR3 sequence is CASSRSDTGELFF. The CDR3 coding sequence is TGTGCCAGCAGCCGGTCTGACACCGGGGAGCTGTTTTTT.